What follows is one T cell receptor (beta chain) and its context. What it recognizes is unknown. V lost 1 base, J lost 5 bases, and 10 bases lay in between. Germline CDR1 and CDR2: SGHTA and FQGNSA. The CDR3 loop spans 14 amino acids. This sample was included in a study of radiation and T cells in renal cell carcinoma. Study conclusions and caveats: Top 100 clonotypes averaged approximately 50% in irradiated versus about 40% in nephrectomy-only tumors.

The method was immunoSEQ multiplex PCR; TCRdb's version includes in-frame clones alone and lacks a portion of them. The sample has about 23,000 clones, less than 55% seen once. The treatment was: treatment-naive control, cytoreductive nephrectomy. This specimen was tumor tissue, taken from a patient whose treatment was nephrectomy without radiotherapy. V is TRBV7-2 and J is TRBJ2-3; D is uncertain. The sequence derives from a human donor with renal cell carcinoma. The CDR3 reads CASSLVQSIDTQYF. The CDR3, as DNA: TGTGCCAGCAGCTTAGTACAATCGATAGATACGCAGTATTTT.